This T cell receptor beta chain was profiled in a study of T cell changes during pregnancy in multiple sclerosis. Only in-frame clones appear in the TCRdb table, and some are missing; sequencing was by immunoSEQ multiplex PCR. The table includes 70,000 to 75,000 clones, about 92% detected once. The V end was cut by 4 bases, the J end by 7 bases, with 18 bases between. This CDR3 has 15 residues. Per the germline V gene, CDR1 is SGHNT and CDR2 is YYREEE (reference sequence). Source: peripheral blood, taken before pregnancy. The TCR was taken from a female donor with multiple sclerosis, enrolled in a pregnancy study. This chain joins TRBV5-4 and TRBJ2-1; D perhaps matches TRBD1 (6 bases). The CDR3 nucleotides are TGTGCCAGCAGCATAGGGACAAGGGATAAGAATGAGCAGTTCTTC. This gives the protein CASSIGTRDKNEQFF.